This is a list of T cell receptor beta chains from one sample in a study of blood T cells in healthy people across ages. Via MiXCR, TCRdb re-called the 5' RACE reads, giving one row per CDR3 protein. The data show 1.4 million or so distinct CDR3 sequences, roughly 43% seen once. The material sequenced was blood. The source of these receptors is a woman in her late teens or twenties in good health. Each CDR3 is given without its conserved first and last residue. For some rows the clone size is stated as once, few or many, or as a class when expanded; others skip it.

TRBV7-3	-	ASSPTRSSPLH
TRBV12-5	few	ASGFIPPGQVTGLDVEQY
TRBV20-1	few	SDSQLRTSSTDTQY
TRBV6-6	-	ASGPLTNEKLF
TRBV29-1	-	SVASSGATNEQF
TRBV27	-	ASSHSLAGAYNEQF
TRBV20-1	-	SARGGIDQPQH
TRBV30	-	AWSVQTNTEAF
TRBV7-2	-	ASSLGTGGT
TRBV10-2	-	ASSERVGTEAF
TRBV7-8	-	ASSLDGTMPYNEQF
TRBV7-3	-	ASTRGNPSDTQY
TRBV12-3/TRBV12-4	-	ASTPDRATSTDTQY
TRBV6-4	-	ASSKYSAYEQF
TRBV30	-	AWSGEPHTDTQY
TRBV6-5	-	ASRKDGAQY
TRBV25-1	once	ASSEIAGGNRGRRYT
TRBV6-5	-	ASKGTGGNNEQF
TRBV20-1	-	SAPLGQVNNSPLH
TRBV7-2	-	ASRGGAGVYNEQF
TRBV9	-	ASSVRRDSEYNEQF
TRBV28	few	ASRPTSGHYNEQF
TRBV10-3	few	AISDGTGQTNTGELF
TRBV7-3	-	ASSLRTSPTGELF
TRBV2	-	AGSGPRLAEELNEQF
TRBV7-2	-	ASSLFARGSGELF
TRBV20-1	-	SARHRTDTQY
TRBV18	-	ASSPPPRTGTNYGYT